This entry concerns a single T cell receptor (beta chain). Its antigen is currently unknown. The data originate from a study of vaccination effects on CD4 cells after COVID-19. About the study: Either the mRNA-1273 or the BNT162b2 vaccine was given to participants as two doses.

Prior to sequencing, the ViraFEST assay stimulated PBMC with viral peptide pools, which expanded the antigen-specific CD4+ T cells. CD4+ T cell isolation took place after approximately 11 days of culture. Nucleocapsid antibodies were negative in the vaccine recipients, who had never had SARS-CoV-2 infection. In culture with 10 IU/ml IL-2 and around 10 ug/ml peptides, PBMC were grown at a few million per well. IL-2 medium supplanted half the medium on days 3 and 7. Sequenced by immunoSEQ multiplex PCR; TCRdb stores in-frame clones only, minus some. This table has approximately 76,000 clones, about four fifths appearing once. The sample here was CD4+ T cells from PBMCs cultured with SARS-CoV-2 spike peptides, taken before COVID-19 vaccination. The TCR was taken from a human donor who received a COVID-19 vaccine.

In nucleotides, the CDR3 is TGCGCCAGCAGATCCGGGACAGCCAATGAGCAGTTCTTC. Amino acid sequence: CASRSGTANEQFF. The V gene is TRBV5-1, the J gene TRBJ2-1, with TRBD1 matching over 7 bases. The junction had 5 bases not matched to a gene; V was cut back by 5 bases and J by 6 bases. Looked up from germline, CDR1 is SGHRS and CDR2 is YFSETQ. This CDR3 region has 13 residues. The variable domain in full, completed from reference TRBV5-1 and TRBJ2-1, reads KAGVTQTPRYLIKTRGQQVTLSCSPISGHRSVSWYQQTPGQGLQFLFEYFSETQRNKGNFPGRFSGRQFSNSRSEMNVSTLELGDSALYLCASRSGTANEQFFGPGTRLTVL.